This entry describes one T cell receptor beta chain. Its antigen is still unknown. The data derive from a study of T cell repertoires in cytomegalovirus infection. Overall study context: Indicated by public TCR beta signatures were CMV infection and matching HLA type. Study outcomes and limitations: Summed public TCR beta family frequency identified CMV carriers bearing the relevant HLA. In two of eight donors, the top clonotype was HLA-C-restricted CMV-specific.

TCRdb called the reads again in MiXCR, with one record for every CDR3 protein. The sample lists a few hundred thousand distinct CDR3 sequences, about a sixth occurring once. The CDR3 covers 13 residues. V was trimmed by 5 bases and J by 3 bases, leaving 10 bases between them. The germline V gene encodes CDR1 DFQATT and CDR2 SNEGSKA (reference sequence). V usage is TRBV20-1 and J usage is TRBJ2-2; tentatively, D is TRBD1 (5 bases). This clonotype was sampled from a human donor in good health (CMV status not recorded). Some clones in this sample may be carry-over from other donors' samples. What was sequenced was PBMCs. CDR3 DNA sequence: TGCAGTGCTGTGTCGACAGACACCGGGGAGCTGTTTTTT. Translated, it gives CSAVSTDTGELFF.